Listed below are T cell receptor beta chains from one sample, sequenced in a study of monozygotic twins with inflammatory bowel disease. TCRdb processed the 5' RACE reads again and assigns one entry to each CDR3 protein, with no DNA. Here the sample table reports more than 300,000 distinct CDR3 sequences. Sequenced input: blood. The receptors were gathered from a human donor with ulcerative colitis or Crohn's disease, or a healthy co-twin of an affected twin (not recorded which). Both conserved end residues are part of each CDR3.

v_gene	j_gene	CDR3aa
TRBV6-5	TRBJ1-5	CASNLSGDSNQPQHF
TRBV12-3/TRBV12-4	TRBJ2-3	CASSLGDWQADTQYF
TRBV7-8	TRBJ2-3	CASSTWTLGTDTQYF
TRBV7-3	TRBJ2-3	CASSLGVYSTDTQYF
TRBV11-3	TRBJ2-3	CASSLEGTGRTDTQYF
TRBV5-1	TRBJ2-7	CASSPFGGVSSYEQYF
TRBV7-9	TRBJ1-1	CASSLLGAVNTEAFF
TRBV7-9	TRBJ1-4	CASSGRTGIDEKLFF
TRBV6-2/TRBV6-3	TRBJ1-1	CASTPTGANTEAFF
TRBV5-4	TRBJ2-3	CASSPATGGVDTQYF
TRBV7-8	TRBJ2-7	CASSKRDIPSYEQYF
TRBV6-1	TRBJ1-1	CASSLLGVRDDSNTEAFF
TRBV4-2	TRBJ2-2	CASSRTRRASGGTGELFF
TRBV5-1	TRBJ2-5	CASSPLSGETQYF
TRBV19	TRBJ1-2	CASSMPGQGHYGYTF
TRBV19	TRBJ2-7	CASSIGEGYEQYF
TRBV12-3/TRBV12-4	TRBJ1-2	CASSPGTNDGYTF
TRBV11-2	TRBJ1-2	CASSLDWDRPNYGYTF
TRBV12-5	TRBJ2-5	CASGQPGLRQETQYF
TRBV9	TRBJ2-1	CASSVFSGTTPNNEQFF
TRBV4-3	TRBJ2-5	CASSQGRGRQETQYF
TRBV7-8	TRBJ1-1	CASSYKADRLNTEAFF
TRBV5-6	TRBJ1-5	CASSLGQGGSSNQPQHF
TRBV7-9	TRBJ1-1	CASSKTGGMTEAFF
TRBV29-1	TRBJ2-1	CSARLAGDPEFF
TRBV6-2/TRBV6-3	TRBJ2-7	CASSYSGVLEQYF
TRBV11-2	TRBJ1-5	CASSLDPGAGQPQHF
TRBV6-2/TRBV6-3	TRBJ2-7	CASSYRTGQISYEQYF
TRBV30	TRBJ1-3	CAWRPGVGNTIYF
TRBV6-2/TRBV6-3	TRBJ2-7	CASSYYRQGSDEQYF
TRBV9	TRBJ2-3	CASSASSLRSPDTQYF
TRBV10-2	TRBJ1-2	CASSDLGQGRNYGYTF
TRBV5-6	TRBJ2-3	CASSPLGRGSADTQYF
TRBV18	TRBJ1-4	CASSPRAVANEKLFF
TRBV12-3/TRBV12-4	TRBJ2-6	CASSFEGASSGANVLTF
TRBV18	TRBJ2-7	CASSPIDRGRIYEQYF
TRBV3-1	TRBJ2-5	CASSQVFGGLAGGGEETQYF